This T cell receptor (beta chain) is from a study of control samples from healthy donors and cancer patients. CDR1 SGHTA and CDR2 FQGNSA come from the germline V gene. V was trimmed by 5 bases and J by 0 bases, leaving 13 bases between them. The CDR3 consists of 16 residues. TCRdb keeps only in-frame clones here, not all; method: immunoSEQ multiplex PCR. The sample contains about 85,000 clones, about 89% of which appear only once. The clonotype originates from a woman aged 55 to 70 in good health. This sequence joins TRBV7-2 and TRBJ1-4, with D maybe TRBD1 (5 bases). Sequencing input: blood. Written as DNA, the CDR3 is TGTGCCAGCAGCCCCTGGGGGGTTGCAACTAATGAAAAACTGTTTTTT. Amino acid sequence: CASSPWGVATNEKLFF.